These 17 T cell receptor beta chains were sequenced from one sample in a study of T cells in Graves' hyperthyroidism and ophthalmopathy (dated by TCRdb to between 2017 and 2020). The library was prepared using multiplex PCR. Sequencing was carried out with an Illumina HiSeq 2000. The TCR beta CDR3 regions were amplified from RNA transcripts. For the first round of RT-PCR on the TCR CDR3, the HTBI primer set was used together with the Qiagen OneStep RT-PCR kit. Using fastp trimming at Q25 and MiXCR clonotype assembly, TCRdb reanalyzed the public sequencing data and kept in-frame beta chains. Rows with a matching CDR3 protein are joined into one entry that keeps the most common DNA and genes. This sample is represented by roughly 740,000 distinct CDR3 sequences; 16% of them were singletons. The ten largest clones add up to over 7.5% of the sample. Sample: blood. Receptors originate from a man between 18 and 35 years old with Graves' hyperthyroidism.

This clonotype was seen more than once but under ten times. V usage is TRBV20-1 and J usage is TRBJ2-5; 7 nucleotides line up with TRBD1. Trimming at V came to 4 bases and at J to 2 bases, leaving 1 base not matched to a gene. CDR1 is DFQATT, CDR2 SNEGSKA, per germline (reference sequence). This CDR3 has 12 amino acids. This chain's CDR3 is CSAMDRQETQYF. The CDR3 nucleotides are TGCAGTGCTATGGACAGGCAAGAGACCCAGTACTTC.

The CDR3 loop is CASSLDQGNSSPLHF. Here the CDR3 DNA reads TGTGCCAGCAGCTTGGACCAGGGGAACAGTTCACCCCTCCACTTT. The V call is TRBV5-8, the J call TRBJ1-6; TRBD1 might be the D (6 bases). In germline, CDR1 is SGHTS, CDR2 YDEGEE. The CDR3 length is 15 residues. V lost 0 bases to trimming and J lost 9 bases, with 13 bases between them.

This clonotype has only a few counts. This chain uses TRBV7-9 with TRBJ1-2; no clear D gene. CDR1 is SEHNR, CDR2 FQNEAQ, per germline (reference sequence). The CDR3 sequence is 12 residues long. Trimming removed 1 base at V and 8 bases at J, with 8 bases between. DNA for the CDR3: TGTGCCAGCAGCTTAGGGACTGTCGGCTACACCTTC. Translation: CASSLGTVGYTF.

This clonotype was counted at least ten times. DNA for the CDR3: TGTGCCAGCTCACCACCGGGAGGTGGAACTGAAGCTTTCTTT. Its translation is CASSPPGGGTEAFF. The J gene is TRBJ1-1, the V gene TRBV18, with D hard to call. Trimming stripped 0 bases from V and 5 bases from J, with 10 bases between. This CDR3 is built from 14 residues. From germline, CDR1 is KGHSH and CDR2 LQKENI.

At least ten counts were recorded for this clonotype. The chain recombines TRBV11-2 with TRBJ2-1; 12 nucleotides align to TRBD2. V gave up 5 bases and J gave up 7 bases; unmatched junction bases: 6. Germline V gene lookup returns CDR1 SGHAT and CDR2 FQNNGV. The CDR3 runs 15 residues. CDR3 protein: CASSLETSGSNEQFF. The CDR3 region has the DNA TGTGCCAGCAGCCTTGAGACTAGCGGGAGTAATGAGCAGTTCTTC.

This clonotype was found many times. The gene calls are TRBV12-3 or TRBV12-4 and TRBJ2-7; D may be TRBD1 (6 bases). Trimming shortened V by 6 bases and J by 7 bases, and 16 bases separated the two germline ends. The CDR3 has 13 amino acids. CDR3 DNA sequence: TGTGCCAGCAGCCAGACAACAGGGACAGAGCAGTACTTC. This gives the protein CASSQTTGTEQYF.

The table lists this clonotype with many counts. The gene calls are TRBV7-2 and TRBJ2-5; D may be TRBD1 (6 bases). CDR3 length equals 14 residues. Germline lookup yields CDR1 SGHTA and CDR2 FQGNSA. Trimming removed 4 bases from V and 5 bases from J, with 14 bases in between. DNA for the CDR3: TGTGCCAGCAGCTCCTCCAGGGGACGGGAGACCCAGTACTTC. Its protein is CASSSSRGRETQYF.

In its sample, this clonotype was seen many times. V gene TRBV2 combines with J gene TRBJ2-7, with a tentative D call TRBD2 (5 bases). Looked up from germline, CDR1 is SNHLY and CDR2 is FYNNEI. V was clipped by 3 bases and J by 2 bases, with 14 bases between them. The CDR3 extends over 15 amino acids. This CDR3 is CASSEGRIIAYEQYF. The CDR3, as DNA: TGTGCCAGCAGTGAGGGGAGAATAATCGCCTACGAGCAGTACTTC.

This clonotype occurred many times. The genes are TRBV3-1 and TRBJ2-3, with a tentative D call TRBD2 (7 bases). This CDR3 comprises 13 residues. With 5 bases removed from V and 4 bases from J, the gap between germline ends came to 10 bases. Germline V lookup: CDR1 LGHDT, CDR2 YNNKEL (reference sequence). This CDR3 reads CASSSGGADTQYF. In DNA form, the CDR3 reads TGTGCCAGCAGCTCGGGGGGCGCAGATACGCAGTATTTT.

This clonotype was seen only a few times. Written as DNA, the CDR3 is TGCAGTGCTAGGCCCCACGGCAATTACGAGCAGTACTTC. This codes for CSARPHGNYEQYF. This rearrangement joins TRBV20-1 to TRBJ2-7; D unclear. The CDR3 has 13 residues. V was clipped by 3 bases and J by 4 bases, with 13 bases between them. CDR1 is DFQATT, CDR2 SNEGSKA, per germline (reference sequence).

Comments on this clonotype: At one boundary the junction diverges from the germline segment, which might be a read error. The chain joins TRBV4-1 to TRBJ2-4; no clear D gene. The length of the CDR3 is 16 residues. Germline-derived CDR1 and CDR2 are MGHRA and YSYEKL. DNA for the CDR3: TGTGCCAGCAGCGCGTTGATCGCCATAGCCAAAAACATTCAGTACTTC. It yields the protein CASSALIAIAKNIQYF.

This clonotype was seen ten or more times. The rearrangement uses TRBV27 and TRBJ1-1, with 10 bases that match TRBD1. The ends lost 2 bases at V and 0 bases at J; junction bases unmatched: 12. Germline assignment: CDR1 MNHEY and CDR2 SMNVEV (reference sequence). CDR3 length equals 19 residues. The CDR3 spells CASSLRGTGVLLLNTEAFF. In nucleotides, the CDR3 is TGTGCCAGCAGTTTAAGAGGGACAGGGGTTCTTCTATTGAACACTGAAGCTTTCTTT.

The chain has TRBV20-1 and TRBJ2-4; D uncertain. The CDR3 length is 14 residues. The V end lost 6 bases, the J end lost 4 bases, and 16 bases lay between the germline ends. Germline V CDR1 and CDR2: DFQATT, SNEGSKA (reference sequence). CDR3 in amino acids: CSARIGIGKNIQYF. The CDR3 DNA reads TGCAGTGCCCGAATAGGTATAGGAAAAAACATTCAGTACTTC.

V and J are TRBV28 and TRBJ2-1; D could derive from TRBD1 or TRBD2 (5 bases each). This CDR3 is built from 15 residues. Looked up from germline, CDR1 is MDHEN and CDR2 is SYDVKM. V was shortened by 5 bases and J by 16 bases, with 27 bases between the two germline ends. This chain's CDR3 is CASSPGTEADLALFF. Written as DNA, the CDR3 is TGTGCCAGCAGTCCAGGGACGGAAGCGGACCTCGCGCTTTTCTTC.

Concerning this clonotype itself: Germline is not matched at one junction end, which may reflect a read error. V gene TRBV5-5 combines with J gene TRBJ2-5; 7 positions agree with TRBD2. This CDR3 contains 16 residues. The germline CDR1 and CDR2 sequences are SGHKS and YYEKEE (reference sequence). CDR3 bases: TGCGCCAGCAGCCAAGGGAAAGGTGCGCGGGGGGAGACCCAGTACTTC. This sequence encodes CASSQGKGARGETQYF.

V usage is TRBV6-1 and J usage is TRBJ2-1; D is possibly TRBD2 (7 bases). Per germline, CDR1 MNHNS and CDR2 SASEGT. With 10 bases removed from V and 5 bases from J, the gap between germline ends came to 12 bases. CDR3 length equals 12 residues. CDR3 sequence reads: CATQGRDNEQFF. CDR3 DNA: TGTGCCACCCAGGGGAGGGACAATGAGCAGTTCTTC.

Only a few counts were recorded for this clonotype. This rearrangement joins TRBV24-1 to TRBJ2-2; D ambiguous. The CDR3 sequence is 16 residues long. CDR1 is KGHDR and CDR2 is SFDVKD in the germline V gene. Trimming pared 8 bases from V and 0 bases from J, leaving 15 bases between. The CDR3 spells CATIYFRTANTGELFF. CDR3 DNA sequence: TGTGCCACCATATATTTTAGAACCGCGAACACCGGGGAGCTGTTTTTT.